This T cell receptor (beta chain) originates from a study of T-cell reconstitution after alpha-beta-depleted transplantation in children. The study, taken as a whole, reports: At day 60, the high TCRbeta diversity found in some patients originated from recipient T cells and thymic progenitors that had survived.

Of note for this clonotype: What it binds is not known.

The V gene end was trimmed by 0 bases and the J gene end by 0 bases; junction bases not matched to a gene: 6. CDR3 size: 18 residues. The germline V gene encodes CDR1 MNHEY and CDR2 SVGAGI. As it was prepared, the TCRbeta library received unique molecular identifiers. TCRdb passed the PCR reads through MiXCR, listing each CDR3 protein once. The sample lists about 440,000 distinct CDR3 sequences; 43% were seen once. The origin of this receptor is a girl between 2 and 10 years old with aplastic anemia, due to receive a stem cell transplant. The sample in question was PBMCs, obtained before TCRalphabeta/CD19-depleted stem cell transplant. The V call is TRBV6-5, the J call TRBJ2-3; 10 bases are a match to TRBD2. The CDR3 nucleotides read TGTGCCAGCAGTTACTCGCGGACTAGCGGTCCTAGCACAGATACGCAGTATTTT. It encodes CASSYSRTSGPSTDTQYF.